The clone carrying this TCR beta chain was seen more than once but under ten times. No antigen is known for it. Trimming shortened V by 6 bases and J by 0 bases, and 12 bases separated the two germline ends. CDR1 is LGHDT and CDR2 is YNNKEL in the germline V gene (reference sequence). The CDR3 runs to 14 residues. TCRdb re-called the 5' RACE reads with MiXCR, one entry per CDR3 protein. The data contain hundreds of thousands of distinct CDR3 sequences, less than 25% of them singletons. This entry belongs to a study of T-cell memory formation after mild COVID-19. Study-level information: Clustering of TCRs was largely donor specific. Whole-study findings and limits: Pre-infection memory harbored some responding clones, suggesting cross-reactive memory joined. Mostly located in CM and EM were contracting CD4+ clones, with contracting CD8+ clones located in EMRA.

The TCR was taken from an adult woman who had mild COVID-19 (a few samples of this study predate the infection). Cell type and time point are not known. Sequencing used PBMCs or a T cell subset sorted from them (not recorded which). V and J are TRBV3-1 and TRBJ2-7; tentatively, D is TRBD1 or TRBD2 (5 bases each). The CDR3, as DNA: TGTGCCAGCAGAGCCGGGACGAACTCCTACGAGCAGTACTTC. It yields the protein CASRAGTNSYEQYF.